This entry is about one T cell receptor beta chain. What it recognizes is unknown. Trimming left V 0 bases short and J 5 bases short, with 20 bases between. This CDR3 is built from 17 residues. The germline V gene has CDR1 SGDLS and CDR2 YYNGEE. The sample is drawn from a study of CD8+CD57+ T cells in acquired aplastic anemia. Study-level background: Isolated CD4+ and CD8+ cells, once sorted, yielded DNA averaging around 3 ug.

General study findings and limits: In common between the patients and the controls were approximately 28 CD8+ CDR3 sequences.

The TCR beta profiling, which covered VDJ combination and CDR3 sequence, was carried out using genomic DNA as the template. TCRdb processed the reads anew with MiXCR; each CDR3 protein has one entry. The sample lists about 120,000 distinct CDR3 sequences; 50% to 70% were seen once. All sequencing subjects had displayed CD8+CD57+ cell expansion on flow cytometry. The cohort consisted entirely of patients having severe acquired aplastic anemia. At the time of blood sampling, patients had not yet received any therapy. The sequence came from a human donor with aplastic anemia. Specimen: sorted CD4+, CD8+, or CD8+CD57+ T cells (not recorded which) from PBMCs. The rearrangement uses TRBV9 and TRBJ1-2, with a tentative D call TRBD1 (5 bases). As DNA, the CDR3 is TGTGCCAGCAGCGTAGGATGGGACGTAGGGAATCGGTATGGCTACACCTTC. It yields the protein CASSVGWDVGNRYGYTF.